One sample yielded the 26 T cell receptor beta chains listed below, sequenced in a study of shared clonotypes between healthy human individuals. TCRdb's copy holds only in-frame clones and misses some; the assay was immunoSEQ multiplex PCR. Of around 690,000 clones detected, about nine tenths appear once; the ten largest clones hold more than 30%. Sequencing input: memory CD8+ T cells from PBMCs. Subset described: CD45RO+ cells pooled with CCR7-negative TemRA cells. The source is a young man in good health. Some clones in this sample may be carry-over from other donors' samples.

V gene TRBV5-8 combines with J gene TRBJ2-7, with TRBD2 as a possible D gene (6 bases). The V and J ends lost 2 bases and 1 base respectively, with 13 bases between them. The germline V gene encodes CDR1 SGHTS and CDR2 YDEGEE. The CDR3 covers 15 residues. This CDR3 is CASSLMRGLSYEQYF. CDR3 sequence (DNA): TGTGCCAGCAGCTTAATGCGGGGATTATCCTACGAGCAGTACTTC.

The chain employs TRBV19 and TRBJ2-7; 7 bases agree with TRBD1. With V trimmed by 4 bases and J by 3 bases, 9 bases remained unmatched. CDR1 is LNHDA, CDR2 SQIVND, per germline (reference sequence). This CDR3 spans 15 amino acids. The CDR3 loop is CASSTSGTARYEQYF. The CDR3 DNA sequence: TGTGCCAGTAGTACCTCCGGGACAGCACGCTACGAGCAGTACTTC. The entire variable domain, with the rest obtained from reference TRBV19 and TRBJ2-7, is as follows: DGGITQSPKYLFRKEGQNVTLSCEQNLNHDAMYWYRQDPGQGLRLIYYSQIVNDFQKGDIAEGYSVSREKKESFPLTVTSAQKNPTAFYLCASSTSGTARYEQYFGPGTRLTVT.

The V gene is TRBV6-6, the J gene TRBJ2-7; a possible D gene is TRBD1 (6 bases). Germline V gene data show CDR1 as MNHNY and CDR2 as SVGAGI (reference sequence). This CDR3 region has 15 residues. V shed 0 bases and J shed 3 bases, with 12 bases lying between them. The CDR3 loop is CASSYSVEGDYEQYF. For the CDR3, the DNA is TGTGCCAGCAGTTACTCCGTCGAGGGGGACTACGAGCAGTACTTC.

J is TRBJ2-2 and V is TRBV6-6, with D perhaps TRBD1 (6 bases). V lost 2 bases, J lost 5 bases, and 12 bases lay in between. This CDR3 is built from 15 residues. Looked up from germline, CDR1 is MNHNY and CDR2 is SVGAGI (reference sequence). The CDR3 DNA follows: TGTGCCAGCAGTTACGTGGGGGCTGGTACCGGGGAGCTGTTTTTT. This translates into CASSYVGAGTGELFF.

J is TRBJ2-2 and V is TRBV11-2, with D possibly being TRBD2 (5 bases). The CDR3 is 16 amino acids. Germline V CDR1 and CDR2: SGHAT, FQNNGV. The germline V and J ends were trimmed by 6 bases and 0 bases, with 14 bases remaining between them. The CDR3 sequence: CASSSRSGTNTGELFF. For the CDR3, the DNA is TGTGCCAGCAGTTCCCGTTCGGGGACGAACACCGGGGAGCTGTTTTTT.

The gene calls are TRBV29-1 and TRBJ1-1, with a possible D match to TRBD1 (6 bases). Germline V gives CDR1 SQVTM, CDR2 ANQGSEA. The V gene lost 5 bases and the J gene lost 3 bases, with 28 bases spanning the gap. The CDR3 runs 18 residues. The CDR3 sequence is CSVPYRDKNPGLDTEAFF. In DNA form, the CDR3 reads TGCAGCGTTCCTTACCGGGACAAGAACCCAGGGTTGGACACTGAAGCTTTCTTT.

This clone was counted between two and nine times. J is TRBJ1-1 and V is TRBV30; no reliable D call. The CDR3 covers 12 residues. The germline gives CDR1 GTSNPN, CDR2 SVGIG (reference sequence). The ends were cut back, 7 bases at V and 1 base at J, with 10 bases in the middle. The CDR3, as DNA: TGTGCCTATGATAATCGGAACACTGAAGCTTTCTTT. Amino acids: CAYDNRNTEAFF.

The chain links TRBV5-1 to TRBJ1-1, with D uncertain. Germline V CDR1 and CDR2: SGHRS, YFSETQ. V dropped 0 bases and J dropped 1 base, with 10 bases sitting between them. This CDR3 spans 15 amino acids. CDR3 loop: CASSLALNGNTEAFF. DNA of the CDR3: TGCGCCAGCAGCTTGGCCCTTAATGGGAACACTGAAGCTTTCTTT.

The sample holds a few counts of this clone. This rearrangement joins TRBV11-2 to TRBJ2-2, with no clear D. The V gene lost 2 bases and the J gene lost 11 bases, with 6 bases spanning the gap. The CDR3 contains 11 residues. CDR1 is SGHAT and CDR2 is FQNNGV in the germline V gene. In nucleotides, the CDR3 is TGTGCCAGCAGCTTATTGGGAGAGCTGTTTTTT. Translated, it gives CASSLLGELFF.

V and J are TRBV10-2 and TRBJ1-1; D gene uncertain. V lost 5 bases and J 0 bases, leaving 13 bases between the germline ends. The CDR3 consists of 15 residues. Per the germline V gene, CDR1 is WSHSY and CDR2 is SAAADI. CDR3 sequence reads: CASSNSRKMNTEAFF. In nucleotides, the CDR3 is TGCGCCAGCAGTAATTCCAGGAAAATGAACACTGAAGCTTTCTTT.

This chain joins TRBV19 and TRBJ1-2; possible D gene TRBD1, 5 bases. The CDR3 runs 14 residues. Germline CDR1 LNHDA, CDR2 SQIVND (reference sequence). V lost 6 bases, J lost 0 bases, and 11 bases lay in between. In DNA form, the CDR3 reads TGTGCCAGTAGAGGGACCGACGCTAACTATGGCTACACCTTC. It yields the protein CASRGTDANYGYTF.

The DNA of the CDR3 is TGTGCCAGCAGTTTATTTTCCGCAGGGGGGACCGGGGAGCTGTTTTTT. As protein: CASSLFSAGGTGELFF. The chain links TRBV27 to TRBJ2-2; TRBD1 is a possible D gene (7 bases). The CDR3 is made up of 16 amino acids. Trimming stripped 1 base from V and 5 bases from J, with 14 bases between. CDR1 is MNHEY, CDR2 SMNVEV, per germline (reference sequence).

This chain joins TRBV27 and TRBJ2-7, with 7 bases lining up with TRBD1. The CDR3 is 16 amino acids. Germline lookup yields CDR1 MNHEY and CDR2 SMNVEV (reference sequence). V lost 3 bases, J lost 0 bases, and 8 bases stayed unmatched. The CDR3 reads CASSFQPTGRSYEQYF. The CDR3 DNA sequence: TGTGCCAGCAGTTTCCAACCGACAGGGCGCTCCTACGAGCAGTACTTC.

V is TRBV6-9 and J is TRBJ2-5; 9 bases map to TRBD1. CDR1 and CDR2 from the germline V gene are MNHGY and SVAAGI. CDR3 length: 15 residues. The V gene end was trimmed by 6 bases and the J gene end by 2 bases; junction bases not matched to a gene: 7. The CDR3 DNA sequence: TGTGCCAGCAGCTACAGGACAGGGGCTCAAGAGACCCAGTACTTC. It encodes CASSYRTGAQETQYF.

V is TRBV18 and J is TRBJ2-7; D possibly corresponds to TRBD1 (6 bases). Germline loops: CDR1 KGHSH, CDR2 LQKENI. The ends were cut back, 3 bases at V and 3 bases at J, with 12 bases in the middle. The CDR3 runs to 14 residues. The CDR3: CASSPDRDNYEQYF. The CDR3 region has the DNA TGTGCCAGCTCACCCGACCGGGACAACTACGAGCAGTACTTC.

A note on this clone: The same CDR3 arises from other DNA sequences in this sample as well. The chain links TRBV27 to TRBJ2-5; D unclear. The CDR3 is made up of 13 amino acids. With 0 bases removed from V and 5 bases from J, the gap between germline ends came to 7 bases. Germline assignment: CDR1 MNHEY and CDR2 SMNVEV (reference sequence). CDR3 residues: CASSLSFWETQYF. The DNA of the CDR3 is TGTGCCAGCAGTTTATCGTTTTGGGAGACCCAGTACTTC.

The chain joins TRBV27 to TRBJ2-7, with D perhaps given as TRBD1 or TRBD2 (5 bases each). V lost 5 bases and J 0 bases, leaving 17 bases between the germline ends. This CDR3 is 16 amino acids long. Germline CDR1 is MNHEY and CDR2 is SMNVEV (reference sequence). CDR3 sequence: CASSPSSGTRSYEQYF. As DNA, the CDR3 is TGTGCCAGCAGTCCATCATCAGGGACCCGCTCCTACGAGCAGTACTTC.

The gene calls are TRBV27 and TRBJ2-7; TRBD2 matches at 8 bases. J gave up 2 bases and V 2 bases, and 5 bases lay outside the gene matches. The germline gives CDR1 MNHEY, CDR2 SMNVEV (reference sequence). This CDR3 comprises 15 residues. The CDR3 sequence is CASSLTAGGAYEQYF. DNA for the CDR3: TGTGCCAGCAGTTTAACGGCGGGAGGTGCCTACGAGCAGTACTTC.

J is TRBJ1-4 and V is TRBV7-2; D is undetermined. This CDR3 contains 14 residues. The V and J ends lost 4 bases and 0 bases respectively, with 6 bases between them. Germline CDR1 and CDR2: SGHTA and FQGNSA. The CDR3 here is CASSSPATNEKLFF. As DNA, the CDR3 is TGTGCCAGCAGCTCCCCTGCAACTAATGAAAAACTGTTTTTT.

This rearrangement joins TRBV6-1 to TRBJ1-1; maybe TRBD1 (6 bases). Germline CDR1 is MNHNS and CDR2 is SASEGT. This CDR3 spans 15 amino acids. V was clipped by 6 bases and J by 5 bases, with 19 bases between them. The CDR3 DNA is TGTGCCAGCAGGCAGGGGATAGCTGAAAGAACTGAAGCTTTCTTT. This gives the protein CASRQGIAERTEAFF.

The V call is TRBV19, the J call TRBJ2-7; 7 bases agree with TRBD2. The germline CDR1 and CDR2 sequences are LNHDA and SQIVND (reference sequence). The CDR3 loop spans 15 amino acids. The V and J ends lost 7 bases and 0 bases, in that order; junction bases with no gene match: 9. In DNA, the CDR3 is TGTGCCAGTACTTGGTCGGGGGGTCTCTCCTACGAGCAGTACTTC. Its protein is CASTWSGGLSYEQYF.

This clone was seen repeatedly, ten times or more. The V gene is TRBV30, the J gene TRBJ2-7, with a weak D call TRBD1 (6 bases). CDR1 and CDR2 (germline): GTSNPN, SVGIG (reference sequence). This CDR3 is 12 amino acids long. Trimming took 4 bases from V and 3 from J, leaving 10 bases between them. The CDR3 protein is CAWTGDYYEQYF. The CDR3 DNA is TGTGCCTGGACAGGGGATTACTACGAGCAGTACTTC.

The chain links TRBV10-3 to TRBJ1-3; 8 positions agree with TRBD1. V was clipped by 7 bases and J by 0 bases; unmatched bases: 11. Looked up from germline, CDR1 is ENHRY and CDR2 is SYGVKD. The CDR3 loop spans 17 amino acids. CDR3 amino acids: CAIILEQGDSSGNTIYF. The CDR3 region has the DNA TGTGCCATCATTCTTGAACAGGGGGACAGCTCTGGAAACACCATATATTTT.

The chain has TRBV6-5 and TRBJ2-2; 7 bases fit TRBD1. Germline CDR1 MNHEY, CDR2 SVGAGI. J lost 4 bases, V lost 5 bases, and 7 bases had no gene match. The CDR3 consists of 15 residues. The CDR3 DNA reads TGTGCCAGCAGTGCCTTAAGGGACAGCACCGGGGAGCTGTTTTTT. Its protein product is CASSALRDSTGELFF.

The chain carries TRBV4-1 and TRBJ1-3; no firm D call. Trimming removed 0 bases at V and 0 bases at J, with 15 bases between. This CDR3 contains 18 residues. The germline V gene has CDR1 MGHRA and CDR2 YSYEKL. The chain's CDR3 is CASSQDRGLGSSGNTIYF. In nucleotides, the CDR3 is TGCGCCAGCAGCCAAGATCGAGGGTTGGGGAGCTCTGGAAACACCATATATTTT.

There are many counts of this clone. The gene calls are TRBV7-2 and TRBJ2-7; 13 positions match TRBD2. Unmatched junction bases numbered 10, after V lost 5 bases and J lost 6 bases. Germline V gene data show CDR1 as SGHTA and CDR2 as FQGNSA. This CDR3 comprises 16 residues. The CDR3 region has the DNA TGTGCCAGCAGCCCGATCTGGACTAGCGGGAGCGCCGAGCAGTACTTC. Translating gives CASSPIWTSGSAEQYF.